This T cell receptor beta chain is drawn from a study of T cell changes during pregnancy in multiple sclerosis. V dropped 1 base and J dropped 2 bases, with 11 bases sitting between them. There are 16 residues in the CDR3. Germline V CDR1 and CDR2: SGHVS, FNYEAQ. Profiled with immunoSEQ multiplex PCR; TCRdb holds only in-frame clones, not every one. This repertoire shows tens of thousands of clones, approximately 87% found once; its top ten account for roughly 5.3%. Sample: peripheral blood from another person, used as feeder cells. The chain joins TRBV7-6 to TRBJ2-2; tentatively, D is TRBD1 or TRBD2 (5 bases each). The clonotype comes from a human donor whose cells served as feeder cells for cultures in a pregnancy study. The CDR3: CASSLDGGFNTGELFF. The CDR3 region has the DNA TGTGCCAGCAGCTTAGATGGGGGATTTAACACCGGGGAGCTGTTTTTT.